The rows below give T cell receptor beta chains drawn from one sample of a study of PD-1 blockade in classical Hodgkin lymphoma. TCRdb's table, derived via immunoSEQ multiplex PCR, lists solely in-frame clones and lacks some. Found here are 27,000 or so clones, more than 70% of them singletons; the top ten hold approximately 2.4%. The sequencing used CD4+ T cells from blood, collected before the fourth cycle of nivolumab. The source is a human donor with classical Hodgkin lymphoma. Each CDR3 is given with its conserved first and last residue. Fields, in order: D gene, V gene, clone size, J gene, CDR3 protein, CDR3 DNA. D genes are given only for firm matches. A row's size may be missing; if present it is once, few, many or a size class.

.	TRBV30	.	TRBJ2-1	CAVGATTYNEQFF	TGTGCCGTTGGGGCTACAACCTACAATGAGCAGTTCTTC
.	TRBV19	.	TRBJ1-5	CASSTFPNNNQPQHF	TGTGCCAGTAGTACCTTTCCGAATAACAATCAGCCCCAGCATTTT
TRBD1	TRBV7-9	.	TRBJ2-2	CASSLAGTGNTGELFF	TGTGCCAGCAGCTTGGCCGGGACAGGGAACACCGGGGAGCTGTTTTTT
TRBD2	TRBV5-1	.	TRBJ2-3	CASSLVGGSTTDTQYF	TGCGCCAGCAGCTTGGTTGGCGGGAGTACCACAGATACGCAGTATTTT
.	TRBV27	.	TRBJ2-6	CASSLSKGSSGANVLTF	TGTGCCAGCAGTTTAAGTAAAGGGTCCTCTGGGGCCAACGTCCTGACTTTC
TRBD2	TRBV14	once	TRBJ2-7	CASSQVLAGVDEQYF	TGTGCCAGCAGCCAAGTCCTAGCGGGAGTGGACGAGCAGTACTTC
.	TRBV29-1	.	TRBJ1-2	CSVVGGPGGYTF	TGCAGCGTTGTCGGGGGGCCTGGTGGCTACACCTTC
.	TRBV19	.	TRBJ2-2	CASSIVPGRISPGELFF	TGTGCCAGTAGTATAGTCCCCGGACGCATTTCCCCCGGGGAGCTGTTTTTT
.	TRBV10-2	.	TRBJ1-1	CAGRTDTEAFF	TGCGCCGGACGGACAGACACTGAAGCTTTCTTT
.	TRBV7-9	.	TRBJ2-3	CASSSERGRSGTDTQYF	TGTGCCAGCAGCTCCGAGCGCGGACGGAGCGGCACAGATACGCAGTATTTT
.	TRBV6-1	few	TRBJ1-3	CASSPSSGNTIYF	TGTGCCAGCAGTCCCAGTTCCGGAAACACCATATATTTT
TRBD1	TRBV2	.	TRBJ1-1	CASKITGAMNTEAFF	TGTGCCAGCAAGATCACAGGGGCAATGAACACTGAAGCTTTCTTT
TRBD1	TRBV30	.	TRBJ1-4	CAWSAWRGLGEKLFF	TGTGCCTGGAGTGCTTGGAGGGGGCTAGGAGAAAAACTGTTTTTT
TRBD1	TRBV19	.	TRBJ1-2	CASSTNPGQGSGGYTF	TGTGCCAGTAGTACCAACCCGGGACAGGGAAGTGGAGGCTACACCTTC
TRBD1	TRBV15	.	TRBJ2-1	CATSKRQGYNEQFF	TGTGCCACCAGCAAAAGACAGGGCTACAATGAGCAGTTCTTC
TRBD1	TRBV5-1	.	TRBJ2-2	CASSLITGANTGELFF	TGCGCCAGCAGCCTGATAACAGGGGCGAACACCGGGGAGCTGTTTTTT
TRBD1	TRBV10-3	.	TRBJ2-1	CAISEPRQGSGEQFF	TGTGCCATCAGTGAGCCCCGACAGGGGTCAGGTGAGCAGTTCTTC
.	TRBV5-4	.	TRBJ2-7	CASSTVPESYEQYF	TGTGCCAGCAGCACCGTTCCCGAATCCTACGAGCAGTACTTC
TRBD2	TRBV5-6	once	TRBJ2-7	CASSLRTRSREQYF	TGTGCCAGCAGCTTAAGGACTAGGTCCCGCGAGCAGTACTTC
.	TRBV6-5	once	TRBJ1-2	CASSRQALANYGYTF	TGTGCCAGCAGCAGACAGGCGCTAGCTAACTATGGCTACACCTTC
.	TRBV5-1	.	TRBJ2-6	CASSSGRASSGANVLTF	TGCGCCAGCAGCTCGGGCAGGGCCAGCTCTGGGGCCAACGTCCTGACTTTC
.	TRBV5-6	.	TRBJ2-5	CASSLADRHQETQYF	TGTGCCAGCAGCTTGGCCGACCGACATCAAGAGACCCAGTACTTC